This T cell receptor beta chain was found in a study of shared clonotypes between healthy human individuals. V lost 6 bases, J lost 8 bases, and 17 bases lay in between. Germline lookup yields CDR1 MDHEN and CDR2 SYDVKM. CDR3 length: 14 amino acids. The method was immunoSEQ multiplex PCR; TCRdb's version includes in-frame clones alone and lacks a portion of them. This sample has about 610,000 clones, with about 96% found just once. Findings and limits, study-wide: Clonotype sharing levels among donors were expected to vary with sequencing depth. Estimated clonotype richness was generally higher in naive than memory subsets. With a handful of donors compared, around 4.7% of naive CD4 clonotypes were shared.

A single count supports this clone. Its specificity is not known. J is TRBJ2-4 and V is TRBV28, with D unresolved. Sequencing used naive CD4+ T cells sorted from blood. As for subset: CD45RA+ positively selected. This TCR was sampled from a woman aged 25 to 39 in good health. The CDR3 protein is CASSSRAVWDIQYF. Here the CDR3 DNA reads TGTGCCAGCAGCTCCCGGGCGGTTTGGGACATTCAGTACTTC.